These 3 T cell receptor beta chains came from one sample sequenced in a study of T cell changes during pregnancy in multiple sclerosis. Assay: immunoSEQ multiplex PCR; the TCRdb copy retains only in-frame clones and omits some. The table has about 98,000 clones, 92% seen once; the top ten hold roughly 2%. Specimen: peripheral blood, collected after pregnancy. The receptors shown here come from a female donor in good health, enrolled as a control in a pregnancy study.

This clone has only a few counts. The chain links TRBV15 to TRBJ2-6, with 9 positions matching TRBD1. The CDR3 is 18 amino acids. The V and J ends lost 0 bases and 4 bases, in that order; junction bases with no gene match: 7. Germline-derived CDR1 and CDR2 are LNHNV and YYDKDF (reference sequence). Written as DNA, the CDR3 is TGTGCCACCAGCAGAGAAGGGACAGGGAGCCCCGGGGCCAACGTCCTGACTTTC. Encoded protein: CATSREGTGSPGANVLTF.

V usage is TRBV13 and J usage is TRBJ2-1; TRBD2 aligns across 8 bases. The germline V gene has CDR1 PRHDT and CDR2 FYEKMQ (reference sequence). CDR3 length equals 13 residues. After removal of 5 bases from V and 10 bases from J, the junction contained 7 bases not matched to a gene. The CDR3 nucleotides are TGTGCCAGCAGCCTAATAGCGGGGACGGAGCAGTTCTTC. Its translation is CASSLIAGTEQFF.

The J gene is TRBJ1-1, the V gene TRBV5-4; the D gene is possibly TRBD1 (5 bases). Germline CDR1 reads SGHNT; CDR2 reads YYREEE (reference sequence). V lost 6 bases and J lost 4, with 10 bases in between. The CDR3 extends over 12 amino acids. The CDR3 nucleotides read TGTGCCAGCACCTACGGGGGCACTGAAGCTTTCTTT. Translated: CASTYGGTEAFF.